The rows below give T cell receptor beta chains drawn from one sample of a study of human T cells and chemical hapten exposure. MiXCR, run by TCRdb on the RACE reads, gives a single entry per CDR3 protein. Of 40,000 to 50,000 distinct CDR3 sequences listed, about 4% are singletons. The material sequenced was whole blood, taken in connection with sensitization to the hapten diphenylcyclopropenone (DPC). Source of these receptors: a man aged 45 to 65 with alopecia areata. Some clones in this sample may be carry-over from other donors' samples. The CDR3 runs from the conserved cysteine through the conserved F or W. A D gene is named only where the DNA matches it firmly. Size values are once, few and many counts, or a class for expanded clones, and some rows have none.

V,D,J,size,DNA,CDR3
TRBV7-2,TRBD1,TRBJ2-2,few,TGTGCCAGCAGCTCCGGACAGGGCAGCGGGGAGCTGTTTTTT,CASSSGQGSGELFF
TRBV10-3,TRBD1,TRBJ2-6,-,TGTGCCATCAGCGGAGACAGGGTCGGGGCCAACGTCCTGACTTTC,CAISGDRVGANVLTF
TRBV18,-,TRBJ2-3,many,TGTGCCAGCTCACCAACCACAGATACGCAGTATTTT,CASSPTTDTQYF
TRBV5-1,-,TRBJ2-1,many,TGCGCCAGCAGCTTGGCCGGGCTAGAGTTCAATGAGCAGTTCTTC,CASSLAGLEFNEQFF
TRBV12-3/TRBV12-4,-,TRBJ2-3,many,TGTGCCAGCAGTGTGGGAGAGAGCACAGATACGCAGTATTTT,CASSVGESTDTQYF
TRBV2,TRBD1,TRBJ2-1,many,TGTGCCAGCAGTGGACCCGGGACAGGGGCCTACAATGAGCAGTTCTTC,CASSGPGTGAYNEQFF
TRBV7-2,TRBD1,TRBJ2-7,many,TGTGCCAGCAGCTCCGGGACAGGGGACTACGAGCAGTACTTC,CASSSGTGDYEQYF
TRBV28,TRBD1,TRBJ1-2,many,TGTGCCAGCAGGGGGACAGGGGTCTATGGCTACACCTTC,CASRGTGVYGYTF
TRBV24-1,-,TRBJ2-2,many,TGTGCCACCTGCGATGGACAATCCAACACCGGGGAGCTGTTTTTT,CATCDGQSNTGELFF
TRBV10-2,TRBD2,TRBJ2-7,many,TGCGCCAGCAGTGAGTCTGGGGTGGCTAGCGGGAGCTACGAGCAGTACTTC,CASSESGVASGSYEQYF
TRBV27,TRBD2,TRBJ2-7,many,TGTGCCAGCAGTTCCGGGAGAGGACTAGCGGGAGCCGAGCAGTACTTC,CASSSGRGLAGAEQYF
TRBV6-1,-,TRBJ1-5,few,TGTGCCAGCAGGGTCCGTTATCAGCCCCAGCATTTT,CASRVRYQPQHF
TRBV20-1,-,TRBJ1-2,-,TGCAGTGCTAGAGAAACTCCTGGCTACACCTTC,CSARETPGYTF
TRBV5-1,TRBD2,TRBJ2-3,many,TGCGCCAGCAGCGGGGGACTAGCGGGAGTGAGAGGACGCGATACGCAGTATTTT,CASSGGLAGVRGRDTQYF
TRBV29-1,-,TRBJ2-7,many,TGCAGCATCCCATGGGGAGGCGAGCAGTACTTC,CSIPWGGEQYF
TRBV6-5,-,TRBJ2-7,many,TGTGCCAGCAGTTACCAACGAGGGGACCACGAGCAGTACTTC,CASSYQRGDHEQYF
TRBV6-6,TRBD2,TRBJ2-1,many,TGTGCCAGCAGTTACCCTACAGTGGGGACTAGCGGGAGTAATGAGCAGTTCTTC,CASSYPTVGTSGSNEQFF
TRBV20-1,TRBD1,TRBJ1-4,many,TGCAGTGCTAGCCGACAGGGGTTTAATGAAAAACTGTTTTTT,CSASRQGFNEKLFF
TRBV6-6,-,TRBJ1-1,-,TGTGCCAGCCGGCCTGGGGGTGAGACTGAAGCTTTCTTT,CASRPGGETEAFF
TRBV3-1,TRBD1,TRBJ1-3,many,TGTGCCAGCAGCCAAGGACAGGGATTAAGAAACACCATATATTTT,CASSQGQGLRNTIYF
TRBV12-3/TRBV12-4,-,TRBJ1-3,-,TGTGCCAGCAGTACCCAGCGGAACACCATATATTTT,CASSTQRNTIYF
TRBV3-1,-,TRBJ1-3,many,TGTGCCAGCAGCCAAGGGACAGTTGGAAACACCATATATTTT,CASSQGTVGNTIYF
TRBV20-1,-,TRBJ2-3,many,TGCAGTGCTCTATATAACAGCGACACAGATACGCAGTATTTT,CSALYNSDTDTQYF
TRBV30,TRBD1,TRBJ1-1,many,TGTGCCTGGAGACAGTCAATGACGACAGGGTCGGCTTTCTTT,CAWRQSMTTGSAFF
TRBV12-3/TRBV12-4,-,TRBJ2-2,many,TGTGCCAGCAGTTTTGCGCAAAACACCGGGGAGCTGTTTTTT,CASSFAQNTGELFF
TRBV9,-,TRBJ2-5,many,TGTGCCAGCAGCGCTAGGGGCCTCTCGGAGACCCAGTACTTC,CASSARGLSETQYF
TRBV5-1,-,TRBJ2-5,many,TGCGCCAGCAGCTCTACGACAGGAAACCGAGAGACCCAGTACTTC,CASSSTTGNRETQYF